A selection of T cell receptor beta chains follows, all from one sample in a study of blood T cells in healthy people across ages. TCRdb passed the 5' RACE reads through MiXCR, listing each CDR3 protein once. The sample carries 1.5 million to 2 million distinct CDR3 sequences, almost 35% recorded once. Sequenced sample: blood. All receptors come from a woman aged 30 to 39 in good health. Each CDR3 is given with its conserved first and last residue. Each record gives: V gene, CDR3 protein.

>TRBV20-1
CSARTGATYEQYF
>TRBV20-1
CSAAQFGRNTEAFF
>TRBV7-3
CASSNIPSQETQYF
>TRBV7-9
CASSLGAGDRDTQYF
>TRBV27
CASSAINQPQHF
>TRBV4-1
CASSQDWGYTF
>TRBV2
CASSASGKRYSGNQPQHF
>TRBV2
CASSSPGTSITDTQYF
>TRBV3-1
CASSQEFWTNNEQFF
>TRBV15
CATSVGSRRETQYF
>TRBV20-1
CSASRHDWYQETQYF
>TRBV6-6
CASSYKRGMNTEAFF
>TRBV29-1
CSGAGGPYNEQFF
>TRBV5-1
CASRTGAQETQYF
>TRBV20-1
CSAREEGNTDTQYF
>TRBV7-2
CAGSLEAGGIRDTQYF
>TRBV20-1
CSASKQGINGYTF
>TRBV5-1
CASSRGLAGGPFTDEQYF
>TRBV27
CASKDRAAFYNSPLHF
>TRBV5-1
CASSYSRTPRWDEQYF
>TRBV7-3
CASSMVGDTQYF
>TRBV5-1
CASSFRQATNTDTQYF
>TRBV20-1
CSARGARGTDTQYF
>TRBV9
CASSINGQFNQPQHF
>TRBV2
CASSVVTYEQYF
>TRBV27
CASRDRVAEQYF
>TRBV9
CVSSVDEWGYEQYF
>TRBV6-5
CASRRSVGNSPLHF
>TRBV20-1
CSAPTSGRSQYF
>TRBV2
CASSEYRSNEQFF
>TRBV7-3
CASSPDRLGYGYTF
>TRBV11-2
CASSLFGGAPYTDTQYF
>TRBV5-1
CASSLGEGATGELFF
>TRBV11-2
CASSSRTSGGMGTYNEQFF
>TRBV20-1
CSAMIQGAVFNEQFF
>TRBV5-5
CASSLEARSSYEQYF
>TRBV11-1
CASSVRLAGGDNEQFF